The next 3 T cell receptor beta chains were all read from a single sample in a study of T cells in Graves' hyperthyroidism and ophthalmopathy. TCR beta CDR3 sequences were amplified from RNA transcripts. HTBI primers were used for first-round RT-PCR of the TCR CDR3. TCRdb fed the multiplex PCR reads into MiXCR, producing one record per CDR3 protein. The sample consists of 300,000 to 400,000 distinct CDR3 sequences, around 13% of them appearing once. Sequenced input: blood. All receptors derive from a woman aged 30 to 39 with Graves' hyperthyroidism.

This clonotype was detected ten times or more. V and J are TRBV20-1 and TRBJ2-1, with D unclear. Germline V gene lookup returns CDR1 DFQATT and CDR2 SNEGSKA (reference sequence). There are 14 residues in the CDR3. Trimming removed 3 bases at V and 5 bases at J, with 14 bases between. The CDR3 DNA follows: TGCAGTGCTAGTTACCAGGTCCGAGACAATGAGCAGTTCTTC. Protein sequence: CSASYQVRDNEQFF.

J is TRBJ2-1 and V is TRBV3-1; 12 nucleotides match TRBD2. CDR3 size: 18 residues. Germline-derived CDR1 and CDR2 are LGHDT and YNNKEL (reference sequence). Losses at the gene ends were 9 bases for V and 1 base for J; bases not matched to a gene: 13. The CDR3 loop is CASRRASGRAGSYNEQFF. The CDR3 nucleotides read TGTGCCAGTAGACGGGCTAGCGGGAGGGCCGGGTCCTACAATGAGCAGTTCTTC.

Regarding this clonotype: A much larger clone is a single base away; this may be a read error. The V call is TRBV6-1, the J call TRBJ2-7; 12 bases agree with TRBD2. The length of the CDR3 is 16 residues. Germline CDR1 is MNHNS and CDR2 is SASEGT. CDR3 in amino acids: CASSGAGLAGRYERYF. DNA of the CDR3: TGTGCCAGCAGTGGAGCGGGACTAGCGGGCCGCTACGAGCGGTACTTC.